This is a list of T cell receptor beta chains from one sample in a study of blood T cell repertoires in COVID-19. The assay was immunoSEQ multiplex PCR, and TCRdb's table has in-frame clones only and misses some. The repertoire holds fewer than 65,000 clones, around 89% seen once, with under 20% in the top ten. Sequencing was done on a sample of peripheral blood. All receptors come from a woman aged 55-70 years with COVID-19, enrolled during active disease. Each CDR3 is given with its conserved first and last residue. D genes are given only for firm matches. Size is stated for part of the rows, as once, few or many counts, or as a class when the clone is expanded.

j_call d_call v_call clone_size cdr3_aa cdr3_nt
TRBJ2-7 . TRBV4-3 . CASSQGGYSYEQYF TGCGCCAGCAGCCAAGGCGGCTATTCCTACGAGCAGTACTTC
TRBJ1-6 . TRBV9 . CASSDPTRGNNSPLHF TGTGCCAGCAGCGACCCCACTAGGGGGAATAATTCACCCCTCCACTTT
TRBJ2-7 TRBD1 TRBV9 . CASSLTGGEQYF TGTGCCAGCAGCCTGACAGGGGGCGAGCAGTACTTC
TRBJ2-1 . TRBV6-5 few CASSRSISYNEQFF TGTGCCAGCAGTAGGAGTATCTCCTACAATGAGCAGTTCTTC
TRBJ2-1 TRBD2 TRBV6-5 once CASSYTSGRPYNEQFF TGTGCCAGCAGTTACACAAGCGGGAGGCCCTACAATGAGCAGTTCTTC
TRBJ2-3 TRBD2 TRBV7-2 . CASSLGQRGSATDTQYF TGTGCCAGCAGCTTAGGGCAGCGGGGGAGTGCCACAGATACGCAGTATTTT
TRBJ2-2 . TRBV6-6 once CASRSPGTGELFF TGTGCCAGCAGATCTCCAGGGACCGGGGAGCTGTTTTTT
TRBJ2-7 . TRBV7-3 once CASSSPRDTSYEQYF TGTGCCAGCAGCTCCCCCCGGGACACCTCCTACGAGCAGTACTTC
TRBJ2-3 . TRBV10-3 . CAISPADTQYF TGTGCCATCAGCCCGGCAGATACGCAGTATTTT
TRBJ2-1 TRBD2 TRBV14 . CASSQWREDNEQFF TGTGCCAGCAGCCAGTGGCGGGAGGACAATGAGCAGTTCTTC
TRBJ1-2 . TRBV7-8 . CASSFDRSPSYGYTF TGTGCCAGCAGCTTCGACAGGAGCCCTTCCTATGGCTACACCTTC
TRBJ2-5 . TRBV7-2 . CASTPDAPAGETQYF TGTGCCAGCACCCCCGACGCGCCGGCCGGGGAGACCCAGTACTTC
TRBJ1-2 . TRBV19 . CASSRDGNYGYTF TGTGCCAGTAGTAGAGACGGGAACTATGGCTACACCTTC
TRBJ1-5 . TRBV14 . CASSQEQALPNQPQHF TGTGCCAGCAGCCAAGAGCAAGCACTCCCCAATCAGCCCCAGCATTTT
TRBJ2-1 . TRBV24-1 few CATSGPVADEQFF TGTGCCACCAGTGGACCGGTGGCGGATGAGCAGTTCTTC
TRBJ1-1 . TRBV24-1 . CATSDLQTTGLRYF TGTGCCACCAGTGATTTGCAGACGACAGGCCTCCGCTACTTT
TRBJ2-1 TRBD2 TRBV3-1/TRBV3-2 . CASSHRLATYNEQFF TGTGCCAGCAGCCACCGACTAGCGACGTACAATGAGCAGTTCTTC
TRBJ1-5 . TRBV28 . CASSLARGGADQPQHF TGTGCCAGCAGTTTGGCCCGGGGAGGGGCCGATCAGCCCCAGCATTTT
TRBJ1-1 . TRBV28 . CASSRRGRTEAFF TGTGCCAGCAGTCGCAGGGGTCGGACTGAAGCTTTCTTT
TRBJ1-2 . TRBV19 . CASSRASGYTF TGTGCCAGCTCGAGGGCCAGTGGCTACACCTTC